This TCR beta chain was sequenced for a study of T cell repertoires in cytomegalovirus infection. TCRdb passed the reads through MiXCR, listing each CDR3 protein once. The data hold more than 350,000 distinct CDR3 sequences, with about 33% observed a single time. The germline CDR1 and CDR2 sequences are MNHEY and SVGEGT. V was pared by 2 bases and J by 3 bases, with 9 bases of the junction left unmatched. CDR3 size: 16 residues. With respect to this clonotype: Its matching antigen is unknown.

Study-wide points: The study found HLA-C-restricted CMV-specific TCR beta clonotypes dominating the ex vivo response.

The receptor was isolated from a human donor in good health (CMV status not recorded). Some clones in this sample may be carry-over from other donors' samples. This chain links TRBV6-2 or TRBV6-3 with TRBJ2-7; TRBD2 matches at 8 bases. Material: PBMCs. The CDR3 DNA reads TGTGCCAGCAGTTACGCGGGGGGATCCCCCCGCTACGAGCAGTACTTC. Translation: CASSYAGGSPRYEQYF.